One sample yielded the 15 T cell receptor beta chains listed below, sequenced in a study of blood T cell repertoires in COVID-19. The assay was immunoSEQ multiplex PCR, and TCRdb's table has in-frame clones only and misses some. The sample holds just over 200,000 clones; around three quarters are singletons and the top ten take less than 7%. The sequencing input was peripheral blood. These receptor sequences come from a woman aged 70-85 years with acute or convalescent COVID-19.

This clone was recorded a few times. This sequence joins TRBV5-6 and TRBJ1-1; a possible D gene is TRBD1 (5 bases). Germline values: CDR1 SGHDT, CDR2 YYEEEE. V was pared by 0 bases and J by 1 base, with 7 bases between. The CDR3 extends over 14 amino acids. The CDR3 DNA sequence: TGTGCCAGCAGCTTGGTGGGGGGGAACACTGAAGCTTTCTTT. Amino acid sequence: CASSLVGGNTEAFF. Full variable domain (rest looked up from reference TRBV5-6 and TRBJ1-1): DAGVTQSPTHLIKTRGQQVTLRCSPKSGHDTVSWYQQALGQGPQFIFQYYEEEERQRGNFPDRFSGHQFPNYSSELNVNALLLGDSALYLCASSLVGGNTEAFFGQGTRLTVV.

This clone has just a few counts. The V and J genes are TRBV5-1 and TRBJ2-7, with 8 bases aligning to TRBD2. Looked up from germline, CDR1 is SGHRS and CDR2 is YFSETQ. With 1 base clipped from V and 2 bases from J, the junction kept 5 bases outside the gene matches. The CDR3 length is 15 residues. DNA of the CDR3: TGCGCCAGCAGCTTGTCCACTAGCGGACCCTACGAGCAGTACTTC. This translates into CASSLSTSGPYEQYF. Variable domain in full (rest from reference TRBV5-1 and TRBJ2-7): KAGVTQTPRYLIKTRGQQVTLSCSPISGHRSVSWYQQTPGQGLQFLFEYFSETQRNKGNFPGRFSGRQFSNSRSEMNVSTLELGDSALYLCASSLSTSGPYEQYFGPGTRLTVT.

The count of this clone is one. V and J are TRBV27 and TRBJ2-1, with no clear D. Trimming left V 2 bases short and J 0 bases short, with 8 bases between. The CDR3 sequence is 15 residues long. CDR1 is MNHEY and CDR2 is SMNVEV in the germline V gene (reference sequence). CDR3 protein: CASSLDLSSYNEQFF. The CDR3 DNA follows: TGTGCCAGCAGTTTAGATCTCAGCTCCTACAATGAGCAGTTCTTC.

About this clone itself: The germline gene is not matched at one end of the junction; a read error may be the cause. Other DNA variants within this sample encode the same CDR3. The V call is TRBV7-9, the J call TRBJ1-2; TRBD1 matches at 7 bases. This CDR3 contains 15 residues. Germline CDR1 reads SEHNR; CDR2 reads FQNEAQ (reference sequence). This CDR3 is CASSNPTGIDYGYTF. In nucleotides, the CDR3 is TGTGCCAGCAGCAACCCGACAGGGATTGACTATGGCTACACCTTT.

CDR3 in amino acids: CASSPGTENEQYF. The CDR3 nucleotides read TGTGCCAGCTCACCAGGGACAGAGAACGAGCAGTACTTC. This chain uses TRBV18 with TRBJ2-7, with 7 bases identical to TRBD1. This CDR3 has 13 amino acids. V shed 2 bases and J 5 bases; nucleotides not matched to a gene: 3. Looked up from germline, CDR1 is KGHSH and CDR2 is LQKENI.

The chain has TRBV6-1 and TRBJ1-6, with D possibly TRBD1 on 6 matching bases. The CDR3 consists of 15 residues. Trimming stripped 3 bases from V and 9 bases from J, with 15 bases between. Germline CDR1 MNHNS, CDR2 SASEGT. CDR3 loop: CASSDSRGNPSPLHF. In nucleotides, the CDR3 is TGTGCCAGCAGTGATTCCAGGGGAAACCCTTCACCCCTCCACTTT.

The V gene is TRBV7-2, the J gene TRBJ2-5; D might be TRBD2 (5 bases). CDR3 length: 14 residues. CDR1 and CDR2 from the germline V gene are SGHTA and FQGNSA. V lost 2 bases and J lost 4, with 11 bases in between. CDR3 nucleotide sequence: TGTGCCAGCAGCTTAACGGTGGGAGTAGAGACCCAGTACTTC. Residues: CASSLTVGVETQYF. The full variable domain, completed using reference TRBV7-2 and TRBJ2-5, is GAGVSQSPSNKVTEKGKDVELRCDPISGHTALYWYRQSLGQGLEFLIYFQGNSAPDKSGLPSDRFSAERTGGSVSTLTIQRTQQEDSAVYLCASSLTVGVETQYFGPGTRLLVL.

Ten or more counts support this clone. V is TRBV2 and J is TRBJ1-1; 8 positions match TRBD1. The germline CDR1 and CDR2 sequences are SNHLY and FYNNEI. V lost 6 bases and J lost 5; bases outside the gene matches: 11. CDR3 size: 15 residues. CDR3 in DNA: TGTGCCAGCAGCCCAACGGACAGGGCGCGGACTGAAGCTTTCTTT. Amino acids: CASSPTDRARTEAFF.

The chain is built from TRBV19 and TRBJ2-7; TRBD1 matches 8 bases. The CDR3 sequence is 14 residues long. V lost 5 bases to trimming and J lost 3 bases; unmatched junction nucleotides: 6. From germline, CDR1 is LNHDA and CDR2 SQIVND (reference sequence). In nucleotides, the CDR3 is TGTGCCAGTAGTCTGGGGACAGGATACTACGAGCAGTACTTC. Translating it yields CASSLGTGYYEQYF.

V usage is TRBV7-9 and J usage is TRBJ1-4, with D maybe TRBD1 (5 bases). V lost 5 bases, J lost 7 bases, and 14 bases lay in between. The CDR3 totals 14 residues. CDR1 is SEHNR and CDR2 is FQNEAQ in the germline V gene (reference sequence). The CDR3 region is CASSPQGMTEKLFF. The CDR3 DNA reads TGTGCCAGCAGCCCCCAGGGAATGACTGAAAAACTGTTTTTT.

This clone was detected only a few times. The V gene is TRBV5-4, the J gene TRBJ2-5, with 8 bases aligning to TRBD2. Germline lookup yields CDR1 SGHNT and CDR2 YYREEE (reference sequence). Unmatched junction bases numbered 2, after V lost 0 bases and J lost 4 bases. The CDR3 spans 14 residues. The CDR3 protein is CASSLGRGAETQYF. The CDR3 DNA follows: TGTGCCAGCAGCTTGGGGCGGGGGGCAGAGACCCAGTACTTC. The whole variable domain, filled in from reference TRBV5-4 and TRBJ2-5, reads ETGVTQSPTHLIKTRGQQVTLRCSSQSGHNTVSWYQQALGQGPQFIFQYYREEENGRGNFPPRFSGLQFPNYSSELNVNALELDDSALYLCASSLGRGAETQYFGPGTRLLVL.

This clone was detected only once. The J gene is TRBJ1-5, the V gene TRBV24-1; 9 nucleotides line up with TRBD1. The CDR3 totals 17 residues. Per the germline V gene, CDR1 is KGHDR and CDR2 is SFDVKD. J was trimmed by 6 bases and V by 3 bases; bases with no gene match: 11. The CDR3 reads CATSDIQDRGGSQPQHF. The CDR3 DNA is TGTGCCACCAGTGATATCCAGGACAGGGGTGGTAGTCAGCCCCAGCATTTT.

Of note for this clone: The junction shows a germline mismatch at one end, possibly a read error. The chain couples TRBV7-7 to TRBJ2-1; no definite D call. CDR1 and CDR2 from the germline V gene are SSHAT and FNYEAQ (reference sequence). This CDR3 spans 15 amino acids. CDR3 nucleotide sequence: TGTGCTAGCAGCCGAGCGATCAGCTCCTACAATGAGCAGTTCTTC. Protein: CASSRAISSYNEQFF.

CDR3 nucleotide sequence: TGTGCCAGCAGCGGCCCCGGGACAGGGGGGCTCGAGCAGTACTTC. It translates to CASSGPGTGGLEQYF. The gene calls are TRBV7-6 and TRBJ2-7; 11 bases line up with TRBD1. Germline V CDR1 and CDR2: SGHVS, FNYEAQ. V gave up 5 bases and J gave up 6 bases; unmatched junction bases: 9. This CDR3 is built from 15 residues.

The chain has TRBV29-1 and TRBJ2-1, with 12 bases identical to TRBD1. J was trimmed by 2 bases and V by 1 base; bases with no gene match: 3. The CDR3 totals 16 residues. Germline lookup yields CDR1 SQVTM and CDR2 ANQGSEA. The CDR3 spells CSVEGGQGAPYNEQFF. CDR3 bases: TGCAGCGTTGAAGGGGGACAGGGGGCCCCCTACAATGAGCAGTTCTTC.